This T cell receptor (beta chain) was identified during a study of graft-versus-host responses after intestinal transplantation. Whole-study results and caveats: Allograft clonal ratios (graft-versus-host to host-versus-graft) were high in patients who had graft-donor T cell macrochimerism.

The CDR3 has 14 amino acids. Germline V gene lookup returns CDR1 SGHNT and CDR2 YYREEE (reference sequence). V was trimmed by 4 bases and J by 5 bases, leaving 13 bases between them. Comment on this clone: Its antigen is still unknown.

Clones were sequenced by immunoSEQ multiplex PCR, and TCRdb holds only the in-frame ones, with some missing. Altogether tens of thousands of clones are present, around 90% being singletons, with the ten largest covering roughly 3.9%. The sample consisted of unstimulated CD8+ T cells sorted from spleen or lymph node cells, taken before transplant. This chain connects TRBV5-4 to TRBJ2-1, with a possible D match to TRBD2 (6 bases). This sequence was found in a human donor who was the organ donor for an intestinal transplant. The CDR3, as DNA: TGTGCCAGCAGCGGGGAGGACGGACACAATGAGCAGTTCTTC. Protein: CASSGEDGHNEQFF. Full variable domain (outside the CDR3, taken from reference TRBV5-4 and TRBJ2-1): ETGVTQSPTHLIKTRGQQVTLRCSSQSGHNTVSWYQQALGQGPQFIFQYYREEENGRGNFPPRFSGLQFPNYSSELNVNALELDDSALYLCASSGEDGHNEQFFGPGTRLTVL.